These T cell receptor beta chains were read from a single sample in a study of cytomegalovirus exposure and HLA in healthy donors. The assay was immunoSEQ multiplex PCR, and TCRdb's table has in-frame clones only and misses some. The sample holds more than 150,000 clones, 60% to 85% seen once. Sequenced: PBMCs. The receptor set was obtained from a girl aged 10-17 years in good health and CMV-seropositive. Both conserved end residues are part of each CDR3. The order of the fields is clone size, V gene, D gene, J gene, CDR3 DNA, CDR3 protein. A D gene is named only where the DNA matches it firmly. Rows give clone size only sometimes, using once, few, many, or a class for an expanded clone.

-	TRBV5-1	-	TRBJ2-7	TGCGCCAGCACCCCAGCCATGGGGGCATCTTACGAGCAGTACTTC	CASTPAMGASYEQYF
-	TRBV10-3	TRBD2	TRBJ2-1	TGTGCCATCAGTGATCCGGGGGGGGAGCGGGATAATGAGCAGTTCTTC	CAISDPGGERDNEQFF
-	TRBV14	-	TRBJ2-7	TGTGCCAGCAGCCGACGGGACATTGGCTACGAGCAGTACTTC	CASSRRDIGYEQYF
-	TRBV11-2	TRBD2	TRBJ2-4	TGTGCCAGCAGCTTAGATGGGTCGGGGGGGCCACCGGACATTCAGTACTTC	CASSLDGSGGPPDIQYF
-	TRBV2	-	TRBJ2-2	TGTGCCACTACTGACGGGGAAAACACCGGGGAGCTGTTTTTT	CATTDGENTGELFF
-	TRBV5-8	TRBD1	TRBJ2-5	TGTGCCAGCAGCTTGAAGGGGACAGTGGGGCGGGAGACCCAGTACTTC	CASSLKGTVGRETQYF
-	TRBV18	TRBD1	TRBJ2-3	TGTGCCAGCTCGTCTCAGGGGGCGAACACAGATACGCAGTATTTT	CASSSQGANTDTQYF
-	TRBV7-9	-	TRBJ2-3	TGTGCCAGCAGCCGTAACGGCATGGGCGTCTGGCGCGACACAGATACGCAGTATTTT	CASSRNGMGVWRDTDTQYF
once	TRBV7-2	-	TRBJ2-7	TGTGCCAGCAGCCCCCGAGCCAGCCCAGGGAGGGGGGACGAGCAGTACTTC	CASSPRASPGRGDEQYF
-	TRBV7-9	-	TRBJ1-4	TGTGCCAGCAGCCAGGGCCAGGGGATGGAAAAACTGTTTTTT	CASSQGQGMEKLFF
-	TRBV5-1	-	TRBJ2-5	TGCGCCAGCACCTACGGGGGACCTCAAGAGACCCAGTACTTC	CASTYGGPQETQYF
-	TRBV7-9	TRBD1	TRBJ2-1	TGTGCCAGCAGCTTCGACAGGGGCTTGATCTTC	CASSFDRGLIF
once	TRBV15	TRBD2	TRBJ2-1	TGTGCCACCAGCAGAGGGAGGACTAGCGGAGTCTTAGGCTCCTACAATGAGCAGTTCTTC	CATSRGRTSGVLGSYNEQFF
once	TRBV4-2	-	TRBJ2-3	TGTGCCAGCAGCCAGGGACTGTCCACAGATACGCAGTATTTT	CASSQGLSTDTQYF
few	TRBV7-8	-	TRBJ2-5	TGTGCCAGCAGCTTTGGGGGGGCAGAGACCCAGTACTTC	CASSFGGAETQYF
-	TRBV6-6	-	TRBJ1-5	TGTGCCAGCAACCGAGGACAGAACAATCAGCCCCAGCATTTT	CASNRGQNNQPQHF
-	TRBV6-5	TRBD2	TRBJ2-1	TGTGCCAGCAGTTCGTCGGGGGGAGACAATGAGCAGTTCTTC	CASSSSGGDNEQFF
-	TRBV7-2	TRBD1	TRBJ2-2	TGTGCCAGCGGCCGAACAGGGGGCATAACCGGGGAGCTGTTTTTT	CASGRTGGITGELFF
-	TRBV6-6	TRBD1	TRBJ1-5	TGTGCCAGCGGATCTATGACAGGGCTGGGAAATCAGCCCCAGCATTTT	CASGSMTGLGNQPQHF
-	TRBV2	-	TRBJ1-1	TGTGCCAGCAGTGATATCAGGACGGGAAAGAATGAAGCTTTCTTT	CASSDIRTGKNEAFF
-	TRBV10-2	-	TRBJ2-3	TGCGCCAGCAGTGAGTCGGGACAAGGCACAGATACGCAGTATTTT	CASSESGQGTDTQYF
-	TRBV6-6	-	TRBJ2-5	TGTGCCAGCACCGACCCGGACAGAGAGACCCAGTACTTC	CASTDPDRETQYF
-	TRBV9	-	TRBJ2-5	TGTGCCAGCAGCGTAGCAGTAGCGGCGAGAGAGACCCAGTACTTC	CASSVAVAARETQYF
-	TRBV6-5	TRBD2	TRBJ2-1	TGTGCCAGCGGGGCAAGCGGGGAGAACTACAATGAGCAGTTCTTC	CASGASGENYNEQFF